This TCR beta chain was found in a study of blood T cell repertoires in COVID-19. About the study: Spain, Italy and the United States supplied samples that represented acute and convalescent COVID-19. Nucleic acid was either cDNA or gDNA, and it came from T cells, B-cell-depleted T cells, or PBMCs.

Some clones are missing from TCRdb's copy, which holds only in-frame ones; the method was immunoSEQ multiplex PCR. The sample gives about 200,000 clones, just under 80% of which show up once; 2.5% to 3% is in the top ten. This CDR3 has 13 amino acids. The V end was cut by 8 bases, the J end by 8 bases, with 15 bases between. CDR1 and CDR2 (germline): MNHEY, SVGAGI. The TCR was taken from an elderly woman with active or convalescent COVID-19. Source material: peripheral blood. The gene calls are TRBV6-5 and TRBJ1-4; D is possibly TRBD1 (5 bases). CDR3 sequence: CASRRGGDEKLFF. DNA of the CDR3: TGTGCCAGCCGCCGCGGAGGGGACGAAAAACTGTTTTTT.